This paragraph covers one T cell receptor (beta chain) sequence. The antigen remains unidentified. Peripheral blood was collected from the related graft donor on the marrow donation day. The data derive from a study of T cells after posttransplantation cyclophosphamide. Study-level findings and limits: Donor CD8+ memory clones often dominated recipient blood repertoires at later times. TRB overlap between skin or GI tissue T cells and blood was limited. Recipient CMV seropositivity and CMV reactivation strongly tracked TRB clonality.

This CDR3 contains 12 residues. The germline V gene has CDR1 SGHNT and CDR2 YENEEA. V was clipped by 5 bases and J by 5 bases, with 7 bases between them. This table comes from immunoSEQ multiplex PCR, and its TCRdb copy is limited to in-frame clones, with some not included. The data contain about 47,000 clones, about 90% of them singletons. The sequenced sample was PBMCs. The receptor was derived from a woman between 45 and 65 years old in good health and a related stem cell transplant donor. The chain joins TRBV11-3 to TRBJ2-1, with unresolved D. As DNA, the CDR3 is TGTGCCAGCAGCCTACAGAACAATGAGCAGTTCTTC. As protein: CASSLQNNEQFF.